This is a list of T cell receptor beta chains from one sample in a study of T cell responses to AZD1222 COVID-19 vaccine. Sequenced by immunoSEQ multiplex PCR; TCRdb stores in-frame clones only, minus some. The sample yields approximately 160,000 clones, approximately 90% seen once. Material: peripheral blood, obtained on day 0 of AZD1222 vaccination. The receptors originated from an adult in good health. Each CDR3 is given with its conserved first and last residue. A D gene is named only where the DNA matches it firmly. The size field is filled for only some rows; it gives once, few, many or a size class.

>TRBJ2-3|-|TRBV5-4|-
TGTGCCAGCAGCTTGTATACAGATACGCAGTATTTT
CASSLYTDTQYF
>TRBJ1-2|once|TRBV9|TRBD1
TGTGCCAGCAGCGCCGAGACAGGGATTGGGGATACTAACTATGGCTACACCTTC
CASSAETGIGDTNYGYTF
>TRBJ1-4|-|TRBV19|-
TGTGCCAGTAGTATCTTCCCAGGCGGTAATGAAAAACTGTTTTTT
CASSIFPGGNEKLFF
>TRBJ2-1|-|TRBV28|-
TGTGCCAGCCGACCTCCGGGCCCCGAGCAGTTCTTC
CASRPPGPEQFF
>TRBJ1-6|-|TRBV6-5|TRBD1
TGTGCCAGCAACCGGGACAGGGGAAATTCACCCCTCCACTTT
CASNRDRGNSPLHF
>TRBJ1-4|-|TRBV4-2|-
TGTGCCAGCAGCGACAATCCAGGGCGGGGTGAAAAACTGTTTTTT
CASSDNPGRGEKLFF
>TRBJ2-7|-|TRBV12-3/TRBV12-4|TRBD1
TGTGCCAGCAGGAGACAGGGAGCCTACGAGCAGTACTTC
CASRRQGAYEQYF
>TRBJ2-3|-|TRBV24-1|-
TGTGCCACCAGTCGCCCAGGCGCGGGAAGCCCAGATACGCAGTATTTT
CATSRPGAGSPDTQYF
>TRBJ1-1|-|TRBV7-2|-
TGTGCCAGCAGCTTTAAGCCTAACACTGAAGCTTTCTTT
CASSFKPNTEAFF
>TRBJ2-7|few|TRBV18|-
TGTGCCAGCTCACCCGGGACCAAAGGGTACGAGCAGTACTTC
CASSPGTKGYEQYF
>TRBJ1-2|-|TRBV29-1|-
TGCAGCGGCCTGGGGGCCGATGGCTACACCTTC
CSGLGADGYTF
>TRBJ2-5|-|TRBV7-2|-
TGTGCCAGCAGCAAGGGAGGTCGGGAGACCCAGTACTTC
CASSKGGRETQYF
>TRBJ2-7|-|TRBV27|-
TGTGCCAGCAGTTCCTCCTATTTCTACGAGCAGTACTTC
CASSSSYFYEQYF
>TRBJ2-1|-|TRBV28|TRBD2
TGTGCCAGCAGGACTAGCGGCTCCTACAATGAGCAGTTCTTC
CASRTSGSYNEQFF
>TRBJ2-3|-|TRBV3-1/TRBV3-2|TRBD1
TGTGCCAGCAGATGGACAGGTACCACAGATACGCAGTATTTT
CASRWTGTTDTQYF
>TRBJ2-7|-|TRBV4-2|-
TGTGCCAGCAGCCCCCGGGGGTCGCGTTACGAGCAGTACTTC
CASSPRGSRYEQYF
>TRBJ2-3|-|TRBV24-1|-
TGTGCCACCAGTGTTCCGACCGTTATGGCGCAGTATTTT
CATSVPTVMAQYF
>TRBJ1-2|-|TRBV3-1/TRBV3-2|-
TGTGCCATCCCAAGGGGGGGAGTAGGCTACACCTTC
CAIPRGGVGYTF
>TRBJ1-3|-|TRBV6-5|-
TGTGCCAGCAGTTACGGGACTTTCTACTCTGGAAACACCATATATTTT
CASSYGTFYSGNTIYF
>TRBJ1-5|-|TRBV2|-
TGTGCCAGCAGGATTGGGTTGGAACCCCAGCATTTT
CASRIGLEPQHF
>TRBJ1-2|-|TRBV4-2|-
TGTGCCAGCAGCCAAGATGGGGGGGGTCCCTATGGCTACACCTTC
CASSQDGGGPYGYTF
>TRBJ2-7|-|TRBV2|TRBD1
TGTGCCAGCATAGGGACAGGGGGAGGTTACGAGCAGTACTTC
CASIGTGGGYEQYF
>TRBJ1-2|-|TRBV18|-
TGTGCCAGCTCTCCCACGCCGGTCGGGGGGCAGAATGGCTACACCTTC
CASSPTPVGGQNGYTF
>TRBJ1-2|-|TRBV5-1|-
TGCGCCAGCAGCTTAAGCGCAGGAGCGGGGACTGGCTACACCTTC
CASSLSAGAGTGYTF
>TRBJ1-5|-|TRBV7-8|-
TGTGCCAGCAGCTTAGAGGGTAATAGCAATCAGCCCCAGCATTTT
CASSLEGNSNQPQHF
>TRBJ2-1|-|TRBV11-2|-
TGTGCCAGCAGCTTAAATTCGGGTCGTGAGCAGTTCTTC
CASSLNSGREQFF
>TRBJ2-3|-|TRBV7-6|-
TGTGCCAGCAGCTTGCTCGGGCGGGGAAGCACAGATACGCAGTATTTT
CASSLLGRGSTDTQYF
>TRBJ2-7|-|TRBV2|-
TGTGCCAGCAGTACAGGGACCGAGCAGTACTTC
CASSTGTEQYF
>TRBJ1-6|-|TRBV7-9|-
TGTGCCAGCAGCAAACAGGGTCTGGACTCACCCCTCCACTTT
CASSKQGLDSPLHF
>TRBJ1-6|-|TRBV9|-
TGTGCCAGCAGCGGCTCTGGTTATTCACCCCTCCACTTT
CASSGSGYSPLHF
>TRBJ2-7|-|TRBV3-1/TRBV3-2|TRBD2
TGTGCCAGCAGCTACGGGACTAGTCGTCTAGACGAGCAGTACTTC
CASSYGTSRLDEQYF
>TRBJ2-1|-|TRBV12-5|-
TGTGCTAGTGGTTTGGATCCTTCCCTCGGACTGTCGACCTACAATGAGCAGTTCTTC
CASGLDPSLGLSTYNEQFF
>TRBJ2-1|-|TRBV6-6|TRBD2
TGTGCCAGCAGTTTCACTTCTAGCGGGTACAATGAGCAGTTCTTC
CASSFTSSGYNEQFF
>TRBJ2-7|-|TRBV11-2|-
TGTGCCAGCACCCCCGGGGGTCCCTACGAGCAGTACTTC
CASTPGGPYEQYF
>TRBJ1-2|-|TRBV28|-
TGTGCCAGCAGTACCCACCCAGGAGTCTATGGCTACACCTTC
CASSTHPGVYGYTF
>TRBJ1-2|-|TRBV9|-
TGTGCCAGCAGCGCCATGCTCACTTTTAACAGGAATTTTAACTATGGCTACACCTTC
CASSAMLTFNRNFNYGYTF
>TRBJ2-1|-|TRBV3-1/TRBV3-2|-
TGTGCCAGCAGTCTAACGCCGCAAGTAGAGCAGTTCTTC
CASSLTPQVEQFF
>TRBJ1-1|-|TRBV5-1|-
TGCGCCAGCCCCCTTGCACCTACCTTT
CASPLAPTF
>TRBJ2-1|-|TRBV2|-
TGTGCCAGCAGTGTATTTGCGGGATCCTACAATGAGCAGTTCTTC
CASSVFAGSYNEQFF
>TRBJ1-2|-|TRBV6-2/TRBV6-3|TRBD1
TGTGCCAGCAGCCCGCCCGGACAGGGGTTGAGCGGCTACACCTTC
CASSPPGQGLSGYTF
>TRBJ2-1|-|TRBV5-1|TRBD2
TGCGCCAGCAGCCTACGATTAAGCGGGGATATGTACAATGAGCAGTTCTTC
CASSLRLSGDMYNEQFF
>TRBJ2-5|-|TRBV7-9|-
TGTGCCAGCAGCTTAGCTATTCTCCAGGAGACCCAGTACTTC
CASSLAILQETQYF
>TRBJ1-4|-|TRBV30|-
TGTGCCTGGAGTGTAGGTCTGAAAACTAATGAAAAACTGTTTTTT
CAWSVGLKTNEKLFF
>TRBJ2-7|-|TRBV6-5|TRBD2
TGTGCCAGCAGTTATAGCGGGGTCCCTTACGAGCAGTACTTC
CASSYSGVPYEQYF
>TRBJ2-7|-|TRBV27|-
TGTGCCAGCTGGGAACCGGGACGGGGCTCCTACGAGCAGTACTTC
CASWEPGRGSYEQYF
>TRBJ2-4|few|TRBV2|TRBD2
TGTGCCAGCAGCTTGACTAGCGGGAAGGACATTCAGTACTTC
CASSLTSGKDIQYF